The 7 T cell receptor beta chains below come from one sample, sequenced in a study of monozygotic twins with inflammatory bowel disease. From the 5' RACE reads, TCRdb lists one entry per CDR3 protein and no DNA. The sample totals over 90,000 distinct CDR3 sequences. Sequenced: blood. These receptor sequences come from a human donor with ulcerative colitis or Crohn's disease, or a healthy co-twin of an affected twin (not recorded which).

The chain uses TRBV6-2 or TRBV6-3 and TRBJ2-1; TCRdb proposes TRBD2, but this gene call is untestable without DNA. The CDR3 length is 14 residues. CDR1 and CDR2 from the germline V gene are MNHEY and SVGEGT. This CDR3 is CATIGLARYNEQFF.

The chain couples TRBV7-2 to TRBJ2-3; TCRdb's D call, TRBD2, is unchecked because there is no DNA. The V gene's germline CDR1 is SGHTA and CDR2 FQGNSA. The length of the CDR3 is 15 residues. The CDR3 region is CASSLVAGAGDTQYF.

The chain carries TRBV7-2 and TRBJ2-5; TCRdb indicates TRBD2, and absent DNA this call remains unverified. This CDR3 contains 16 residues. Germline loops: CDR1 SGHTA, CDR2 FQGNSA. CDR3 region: CASSLAGRLLQETQYF.

The CDR3 region is CASSPPRGGDQLSYEQYF. The V gene is TRBV7-2, the J gene TRBJ2-7; absent DNA, TCRdb's TRBD1 call cannot be checked. Germline V gene lookup returns CDR1 SGHTA and CDR2 FQGNSA. The CDR3 is made up of 18 amino acids. Complete variable domain (other parts from reference TRBV7-2 and TRBJ2-7): GAGVSQSPSNKVTEKGKDVELRCDPISGHTALYWYRQSLGQGLEFLIYFQGNSAPDKSGLPSDRFSAERTGGSVSTLTIQRTQQEDSAVYLCASSPPRGGDQLSYEQYFGPGTRLTVT.

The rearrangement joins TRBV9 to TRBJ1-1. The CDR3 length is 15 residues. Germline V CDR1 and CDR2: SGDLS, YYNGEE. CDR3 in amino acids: CASSVGVGPNTEAFF.

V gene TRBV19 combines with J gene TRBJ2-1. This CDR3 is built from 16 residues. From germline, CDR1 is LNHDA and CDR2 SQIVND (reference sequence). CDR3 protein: CASSIDGGSSYNEQFF.

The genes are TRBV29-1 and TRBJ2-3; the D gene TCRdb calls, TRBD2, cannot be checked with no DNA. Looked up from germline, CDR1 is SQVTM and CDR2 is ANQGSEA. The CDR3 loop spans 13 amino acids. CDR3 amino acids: CSVRGRAPDTQYF.